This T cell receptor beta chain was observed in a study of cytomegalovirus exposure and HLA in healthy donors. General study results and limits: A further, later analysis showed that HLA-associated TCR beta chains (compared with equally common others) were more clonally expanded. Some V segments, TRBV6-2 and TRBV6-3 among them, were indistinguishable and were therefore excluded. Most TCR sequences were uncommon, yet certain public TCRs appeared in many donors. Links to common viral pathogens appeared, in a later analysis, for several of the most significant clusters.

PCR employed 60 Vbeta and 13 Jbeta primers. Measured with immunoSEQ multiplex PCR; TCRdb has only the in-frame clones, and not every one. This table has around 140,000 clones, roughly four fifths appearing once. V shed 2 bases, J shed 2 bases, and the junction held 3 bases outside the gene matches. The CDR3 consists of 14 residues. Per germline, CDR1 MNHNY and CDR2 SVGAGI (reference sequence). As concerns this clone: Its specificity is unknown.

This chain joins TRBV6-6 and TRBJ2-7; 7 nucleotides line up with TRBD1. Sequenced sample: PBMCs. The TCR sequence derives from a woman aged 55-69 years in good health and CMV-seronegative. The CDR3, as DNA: TGTGCCAGCAGTTACGACAGGGCTACCTACGAGCAGTACTTC. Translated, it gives CASSYDRATYEQYF.